This T cell receptor (beta chain) was documented in a study of identifying expanded T cells in peripheral blood. The protocol was immunoSEQ multiplex PCR, while the TCRdb copy is restricted to in-frame clones and leaves out a portion. The table lists 95,000 to 100,000 clones, 87% of them singletons. Remarks on this clone: Its antigen is unknown.

Broader study findings: Over approximately two and four weeks, about 15 and 19 clones changed, versus around 1.2 between replicates.

This clonotype originated in a person between 18 and 70 years old in good health. The sample consisted of blood.

The CDR3: CASSPRKGNSNQPQHF. CDR3 nucleotides: TGTGCCAGCAGCCCCCGGAAGGGTAATAGCAATCAGCCCCAGCATTTT. The V gene is TRBV5-5, the J gene TRBJ1-5; D ambiguous. This CDR3 has 16 residues. Germline CDR1 and CDR2: SGHKS and YYEKEE (reference sequence). Trimming pared 4 bases from V and 0 bases from J, leaving 14 bases between.